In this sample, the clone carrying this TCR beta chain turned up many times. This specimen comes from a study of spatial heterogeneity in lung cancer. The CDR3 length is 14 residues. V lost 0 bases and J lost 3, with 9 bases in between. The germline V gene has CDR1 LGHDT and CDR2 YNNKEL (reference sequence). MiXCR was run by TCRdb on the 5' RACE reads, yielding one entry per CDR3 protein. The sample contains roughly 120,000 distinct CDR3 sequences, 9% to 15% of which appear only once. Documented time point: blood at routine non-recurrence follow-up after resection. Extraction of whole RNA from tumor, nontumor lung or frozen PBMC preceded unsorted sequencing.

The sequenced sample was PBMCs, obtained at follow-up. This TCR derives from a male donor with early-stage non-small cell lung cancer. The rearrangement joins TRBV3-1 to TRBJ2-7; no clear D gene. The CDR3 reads CASSQDRGVYEQYF. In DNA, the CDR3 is TGTGCCAGCAGCCAAGATCGAGGAGTCTACGAGCAGTACTTC.